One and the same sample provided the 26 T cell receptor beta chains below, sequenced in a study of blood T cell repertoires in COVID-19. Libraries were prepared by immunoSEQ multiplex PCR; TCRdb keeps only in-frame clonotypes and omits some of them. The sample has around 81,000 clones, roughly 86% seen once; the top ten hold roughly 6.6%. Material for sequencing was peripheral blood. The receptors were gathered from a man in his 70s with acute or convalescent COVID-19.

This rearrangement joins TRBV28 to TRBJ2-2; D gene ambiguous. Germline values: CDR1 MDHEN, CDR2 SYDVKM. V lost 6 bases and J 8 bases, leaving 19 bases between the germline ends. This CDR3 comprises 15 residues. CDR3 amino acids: CASSTTTPGLGELFF. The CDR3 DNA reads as TGTGCCAGCAGCACGACCACCCCCGGGTTAGGGGAGCTGTTTTTT. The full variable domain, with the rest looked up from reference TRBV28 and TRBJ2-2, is DVKVTQSSRYLVKRTGEKVFLECVQDMDHENMFWYRQDPGLGLRLIYFSYDVKMKEKGDIPEGYSVSREKKERFSLILESASTNQTSMYLCASSTTTPGLGELFFGEGSRLTVL.

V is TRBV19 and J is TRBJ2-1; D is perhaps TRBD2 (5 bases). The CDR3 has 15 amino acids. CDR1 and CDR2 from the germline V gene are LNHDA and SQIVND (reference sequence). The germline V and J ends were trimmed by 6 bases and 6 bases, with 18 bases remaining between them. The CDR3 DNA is TGTGCCAGTAGCATTCGACGGGATGGGGTCAATGAGCAGTTCTTC. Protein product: CASSIRRDGVNEQFF.

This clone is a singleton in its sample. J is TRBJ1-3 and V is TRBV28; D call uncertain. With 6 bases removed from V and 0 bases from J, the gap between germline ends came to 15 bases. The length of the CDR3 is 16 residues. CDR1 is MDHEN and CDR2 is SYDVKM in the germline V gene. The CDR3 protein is CASRPLGQSSGNTIYF. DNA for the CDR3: TGTGCCAGCAGGCCCCTTGGGCAGAGCTCTGGAAACACCATATATTTT.

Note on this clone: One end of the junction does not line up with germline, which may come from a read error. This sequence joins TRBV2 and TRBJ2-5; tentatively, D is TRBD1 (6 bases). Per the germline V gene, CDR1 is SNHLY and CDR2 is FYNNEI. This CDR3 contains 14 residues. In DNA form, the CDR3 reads TGTGCCAGCAGTGAGGGATTGGGACAAGGGACCCAGTACTTC. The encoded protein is CASSEGLGQGTQYF.

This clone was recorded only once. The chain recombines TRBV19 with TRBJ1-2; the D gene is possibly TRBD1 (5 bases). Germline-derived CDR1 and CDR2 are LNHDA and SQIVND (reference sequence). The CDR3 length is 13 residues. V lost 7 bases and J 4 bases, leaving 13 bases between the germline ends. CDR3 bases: TGTGCCAGTACCGCCGGGGGGGGCTATGGCTACACCTTC. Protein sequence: CASTAGGGYGYTF.

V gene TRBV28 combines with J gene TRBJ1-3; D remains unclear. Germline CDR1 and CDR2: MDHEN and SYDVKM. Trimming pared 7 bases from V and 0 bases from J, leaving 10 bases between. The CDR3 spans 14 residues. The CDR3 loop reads CASTEGSSGNTIYF. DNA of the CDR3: TGTGCCAGCACCGAGGGAAGCTCTGGAAACACCATATATTTT.

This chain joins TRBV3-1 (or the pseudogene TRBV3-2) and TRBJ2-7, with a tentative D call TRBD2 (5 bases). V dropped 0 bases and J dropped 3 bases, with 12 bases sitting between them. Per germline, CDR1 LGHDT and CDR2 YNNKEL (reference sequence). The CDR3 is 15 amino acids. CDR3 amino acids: CASSQDSSSHYEQYF. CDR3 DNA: TGTGCCAGCAGCCAAGATTCTAGCAGTCACTACGAGCAGTACTTC.

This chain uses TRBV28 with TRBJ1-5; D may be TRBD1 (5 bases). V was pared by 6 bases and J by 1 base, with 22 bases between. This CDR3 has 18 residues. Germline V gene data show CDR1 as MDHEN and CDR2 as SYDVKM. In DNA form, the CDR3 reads TGTGCCAGCAGAGCCGACAGCTGGGAATACGTAAGCAATCAGCCCCAGCATTTT. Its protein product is CASRADSWEYVSNQPQHF.

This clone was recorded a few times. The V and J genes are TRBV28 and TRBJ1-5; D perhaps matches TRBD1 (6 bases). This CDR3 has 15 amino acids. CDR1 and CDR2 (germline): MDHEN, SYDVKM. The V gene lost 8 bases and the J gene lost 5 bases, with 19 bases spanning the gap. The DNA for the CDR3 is TGTGCCAGCTACTCTCAAGGGGGTATCGATCAGCCCCAGCATTTT. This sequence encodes CASYSQGGIDQPQHF.

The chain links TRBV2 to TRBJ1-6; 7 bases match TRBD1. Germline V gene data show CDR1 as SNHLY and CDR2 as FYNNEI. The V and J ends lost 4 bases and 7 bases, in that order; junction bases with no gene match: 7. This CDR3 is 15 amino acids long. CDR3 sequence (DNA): TGTGCCAGCAGTGGACAGGGTATTGAGAATTCACCCCTCCACTTT. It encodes CASSGQGIENSPLHF.

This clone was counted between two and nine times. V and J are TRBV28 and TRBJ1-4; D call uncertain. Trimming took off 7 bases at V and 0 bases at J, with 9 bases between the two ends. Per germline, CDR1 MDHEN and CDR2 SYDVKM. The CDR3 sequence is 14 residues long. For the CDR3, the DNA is TGTGCCAGCACCCTCGGAGCAACTAATGAAAAACTGTTTTTT. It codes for CASTLGATNEKLFF. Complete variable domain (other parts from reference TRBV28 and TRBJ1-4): DVKVTQSSRYLVKRTGEKVFLECVQDMDHENMFWYRQDPGLGLRLIYFSYDVKMKEKGDIPEGYSVSREKKERFSLILESASTNQTSMYLCASTLGATNEKLFFGSGTQLSVL.

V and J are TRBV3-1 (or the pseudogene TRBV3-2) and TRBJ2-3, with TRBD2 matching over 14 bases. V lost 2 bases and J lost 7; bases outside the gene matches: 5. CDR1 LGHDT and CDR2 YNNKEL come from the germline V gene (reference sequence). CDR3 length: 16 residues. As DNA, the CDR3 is TGTGCCAGCAGCCAAAGGGGACTAGCGGGAGTGTATACGCAGTATTTT. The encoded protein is CASSQRGLAGVYTQYF.

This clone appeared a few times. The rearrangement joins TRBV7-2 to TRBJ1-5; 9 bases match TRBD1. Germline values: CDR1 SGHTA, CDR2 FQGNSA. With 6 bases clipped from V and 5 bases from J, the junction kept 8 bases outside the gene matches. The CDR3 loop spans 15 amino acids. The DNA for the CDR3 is TGTGCCAGCAGTCGCACAGGGGGCATTTATCAGCCCCAGCATTTT. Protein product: CASSRTGGIYQPQHF.

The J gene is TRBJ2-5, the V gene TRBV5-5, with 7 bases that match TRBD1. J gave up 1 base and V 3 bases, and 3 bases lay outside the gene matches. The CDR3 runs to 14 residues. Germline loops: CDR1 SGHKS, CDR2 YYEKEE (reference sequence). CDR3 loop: CASSSTGVQETQYF. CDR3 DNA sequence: TGTGCCAGCAGCTCCACAGGGGTCCAAGAGACCCAGTACTTC.

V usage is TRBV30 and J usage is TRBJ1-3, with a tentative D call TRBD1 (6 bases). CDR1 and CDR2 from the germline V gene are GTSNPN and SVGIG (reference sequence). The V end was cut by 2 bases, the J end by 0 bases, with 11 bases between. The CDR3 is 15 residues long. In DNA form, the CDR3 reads TGTGCCTGGAGTACGGACAGCTACTCTGGAAACACCATATATTTT. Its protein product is CAWSTDSYSGNTIYF.

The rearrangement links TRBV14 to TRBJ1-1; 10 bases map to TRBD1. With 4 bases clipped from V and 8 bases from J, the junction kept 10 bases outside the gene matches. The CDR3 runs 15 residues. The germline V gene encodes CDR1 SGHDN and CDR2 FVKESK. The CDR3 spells CASSLDNWTGGEAFF. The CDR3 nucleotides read TGTGCCAGCAGCCTAGATAATTGGACAGGGGGAGAAGCTTTCTTT.

CDR3 region: CASSGARGPNQQYF. The CDR3 DNA reads as TGTGCCAGCAGTGGTGCCAGGGGCCCTAATCAGCAGTACTTC. This sequence joins TRBV2 and TRBJ2-7; tentatively, D is TRBD1 (6 bases). This CDR3 has 14 residues. The V gene lost 4 bases and the J gene lost 8 bases, with 18 bases spanning the gap. Germline CDR1 is SNHLY and CDR2 is FYNNEI.

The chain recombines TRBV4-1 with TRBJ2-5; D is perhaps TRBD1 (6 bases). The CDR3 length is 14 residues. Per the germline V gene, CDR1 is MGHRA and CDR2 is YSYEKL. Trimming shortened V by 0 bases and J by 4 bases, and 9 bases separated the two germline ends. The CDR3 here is CASSQEQGRETQYF. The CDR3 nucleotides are TGCGCCAGCAGCCAAGAACAGGGCCGAGAGACCCAGTACTTC.

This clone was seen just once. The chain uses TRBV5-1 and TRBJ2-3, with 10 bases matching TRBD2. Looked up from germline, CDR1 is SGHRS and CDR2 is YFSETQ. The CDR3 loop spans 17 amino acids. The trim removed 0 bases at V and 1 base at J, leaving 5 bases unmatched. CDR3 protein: CASSLAPLAGGTDTQYF. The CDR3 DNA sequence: TGCGCCAGCAGCTTGGCCCCTCTAGCGGGGGGCACAGATACGCAGTATTTT. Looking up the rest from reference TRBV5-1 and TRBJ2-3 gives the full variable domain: KAGVTQTPRYLIKTRGQQVTLSCSPISGHRSVSWYQQTPGQGLQFLFEYFSETQRNKGNFPGRFSGRQFSNSRSEMNVSTLELGDSALYLCASSLAPLAGGTDTQYFGPGTRLTVL.

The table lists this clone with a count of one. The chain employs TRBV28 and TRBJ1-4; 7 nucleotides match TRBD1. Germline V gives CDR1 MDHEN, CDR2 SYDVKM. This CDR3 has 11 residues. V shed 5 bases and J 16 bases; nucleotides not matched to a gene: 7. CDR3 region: CASSATGLRFF. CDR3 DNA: TGTGCCAGCAGTGCGACAGGGTTAAGGTTTTTT.

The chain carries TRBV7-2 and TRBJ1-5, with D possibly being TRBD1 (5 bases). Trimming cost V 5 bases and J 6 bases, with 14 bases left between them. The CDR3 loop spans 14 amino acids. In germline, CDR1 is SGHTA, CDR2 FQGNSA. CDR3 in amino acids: CASSPGSGGQPQHF. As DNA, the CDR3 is TGTGCCAGCAGCCCTGGGTCGGGGGGTCAGCCCCAGCATTTT.

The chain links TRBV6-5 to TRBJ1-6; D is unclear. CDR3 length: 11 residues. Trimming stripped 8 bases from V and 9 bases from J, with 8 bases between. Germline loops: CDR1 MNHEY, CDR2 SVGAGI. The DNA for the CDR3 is TGTGCCAGCGGTCCGGTTTCACCCCTCCACTTT. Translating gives CASGPVSPLHF.

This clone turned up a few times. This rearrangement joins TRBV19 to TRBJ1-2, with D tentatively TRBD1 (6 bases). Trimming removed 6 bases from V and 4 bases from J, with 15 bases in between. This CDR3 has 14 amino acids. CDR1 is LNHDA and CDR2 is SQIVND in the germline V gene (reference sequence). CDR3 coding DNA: TGTGCCAGTAGGGGGACATCTGGCCTCTATGGCTACACCTTC. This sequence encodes CASRGTSGLYGYTF.

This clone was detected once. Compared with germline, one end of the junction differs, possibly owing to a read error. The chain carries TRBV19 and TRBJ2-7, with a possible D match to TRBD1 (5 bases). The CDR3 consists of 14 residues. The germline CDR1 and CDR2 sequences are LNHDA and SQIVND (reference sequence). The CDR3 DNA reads TGTGCCAGTAGTACACAGGCCTCCTCCTCCGAGCAGTACTTC. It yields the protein CASSTQASSSEQYF.

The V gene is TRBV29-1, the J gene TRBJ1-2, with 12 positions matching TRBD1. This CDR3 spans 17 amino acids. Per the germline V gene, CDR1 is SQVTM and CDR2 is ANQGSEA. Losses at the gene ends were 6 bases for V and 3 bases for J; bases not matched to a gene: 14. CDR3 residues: CSVEPGQGANGDYGYTF. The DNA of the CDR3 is TGCAGCGTGGAGCCGGGACAGGGGGCGAACGGAGACTATGGCTACACCTTC.

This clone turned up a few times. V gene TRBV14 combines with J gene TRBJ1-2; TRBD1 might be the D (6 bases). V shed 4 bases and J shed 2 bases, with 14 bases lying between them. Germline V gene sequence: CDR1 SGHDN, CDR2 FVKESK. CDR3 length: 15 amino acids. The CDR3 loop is CASSPDSNLNYGYTF. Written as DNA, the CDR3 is TGTGCCAGCAGCCCGGACAGTAACCTAAACTATGGCTACACCTTC.